This TCR beta chain was sequenced for a study of OX40 agonist ivuxolimab in advanced cancers. Background on the whole study: Ivuxolimab, which targeted the costimulatory receptor OX40 (CD134), was an agonistic, fully human IgG2 monoclonal antibody. Intravenous ivuxolimab was administered to patients every 2 weeks at six dose levels: 0.01, 0.1, 0.3, 1.5, 3 and 10 mg/kg. Partial responses occurred in three dose-escalation patients: two with cutaneous melanoma and one with hepatocellular carcinoma. Peripheral TCRbeta sequencing was intended to test whether TCR sequence diversity was altered and clonal T-cell expansion was caused by ivuxolimab. A male proportion of 70% to 90% and a mean age of approximately 60 years, ranging from about 20 to 80, were recorded for the dose-escalation cohort. Among the approximately 50 dose-escalation patients, about 20 had hepatocellular carcinoma, approximately 15 melanoma, 9 renal cell carcinoma and 9 head and neck cancer. Patients were allowed to have had prior anti-PD-1, anti-PD-L1 or anti-CTLA-4 therapy, and 40% of the dose-escalation patients had been treated with checkpoint inhibitors. The paper covers the monotherapy dose-escalation part of the phase I ivuxolimab trial, which included N ≈ 50 patients.

Genomic DNA was extracted from sorted cells for sequencing of the TCRbeta CDR3 region. The immunoSEQ Assay was used to sequence the TCRbeta CDR3 regions. TCRdb stores this immuneACCESS table with in-frame sequences only. Part of the clones is absent; in the studies checked, under half of the shortfall reflects unresolved V genes, and no reason is known for the rest. Present in this sample are around 18,000 clones, around 83% of which were seen just once. The top ten constitute roughly 13% of the sample. Overall results and qualifications from the work: Low levels of normalized T-cell clonal expansion were also seen in some patients who did not respond. The antigen specificity of the peripheral T cells that underwent clonal expansion was not determined. After ivuxolimab, more expanded clones were found on average in CD8+ T cells than in CD4+ T cells. Clonal expansion of both CD4+ and CD8+ blood T cells was observed from baseline to week 6 at doses 0.1 to 3.0 mg/kg. Partial responders in the 0.1-3.0 mg/kg groups had among the lowest normalized peripheral clonal expansion, especially among CD8+ T cells.

Trimming takes 8 bases from V and 6 bases from J, and the germline ends sit 20 bases apart. CDR1 is given as SGHAT and CDR2 as FQDESV, both from the germline V gene (reference sequence). The CDR3 runs 15 amino acids, cysteine and phenylalanine included. Only the CDR3 DNA stays, 45 bases, in frame from base 1. The trial excluded patients who had a history of autoimmune disease or who were on systemic immunosuppression. Peripheral blood for TCR sequencing was collected from all dose cohorts at baseline, on cycle 4 day 1, and on cycle 7 day 1. The samples were drawn from a first-in-human, open-label, multicenter phase I dose-escalation trial of ivuxolimab. Adults with locally advanced or metastatic melanoma, renal cell, hepatocellular, or head and neck squamous cell carcinoma were enrolled in the trial. CD4+ and CD8+ T cells were sorted separately from peripheral blood before TCR sequencing. Remarks on this clone: This receptor's antigen is unknown. No quality values exist for individual bases; no much larger clone is one base distant.

The chain joins TRBV11-1 to TRBJ2-1; the D gene is perhaps TRBD2, on 5 matching bases. The receptor's source is an adult with an advanced solid tumor such as melanoma, head and neck, liver or kidney cancer. Here the sequenced sample was CD4+ or CD8+ T cells sorted from blood, taken in a trial of the OX40 agonist ivuxolimab. The CDR3 protein: CASGRSERIGNEQFF. The DNA reads as follows: TGTGCCAGCGGTCGTTCCGAGCGGATCGGCAATGAGCAGTTCTTC.